The 27 T cell receptor beta chains listed next were all sequenced from one sample in a study of blood T cells in healthy people across ages. Next came a second PCR, run for about 7 to 12 cycles, which used a sample-barcoded 5' primer along with a J-beta primer mix. TCRdb independently ran MiXCR on the 5' RACE reads; one entry per CDR3 protein. The sample shows under 1,100,000 distinct CDR3 sequences, 20% to 25% of them seen only once. These same data were also listed under a study on T cells of mothers and their children.

The sequenced sample was blood. Receptors originate from a girl aged 2-10 years in good health.

This clonotype appeared a few times. The chain carries TRBV12-3 or TRBV12-4 and TRBJ2-2, with 7 nucleotides matching TRBD1. The CDR3 has 17 residues. The V segment lost 5 bases and the J segment 3 bases; nucleotides outside the gene matches: 12. This CDR3 is CASSLGQTSSDTGELFF. CDR3 nucleotide sequence: TGTGCCAGCAGTCTGGGACAGACCTCCTCGGACACCGGGGAGCTGTTTTTT.

The V gene is TRBV7-2, the J gene TRBJ1-4; 7 nucleotides line up with TRBD1. J was trimmed by 5 bases and V by 8 bases; bases with no gene match: 5. Germline assignment: CDR1 SGHTA and CDR2 FQGNSA. CDR3 length equals 13 residues. As DNA, the CDR3 is TGTGCCAGCCTAGGGGGCCCGAATGAAAAACTGTTTTTT. The encoded protein is CASLGGPNEKLFF.

There are a few counts of this clonotype. The chain employs TRBV18 and TRBJ1-2; a weak D match, TRBD1 (5 bases). This CDR3 has 13 residues. The V and J ends lost 4 bases and 6 bases respectively, with 12 bases between them. The germline gives CDR1 KGHSH, CDR2 LQKENI. This chain's CDR3 is CASSRDPMHGYTF. In nucleotides, the CDR3 is TGTGCCAGCTCACGGGACCCGATGCATGGCTACACCTTC.

This chain uses TRBV6-5 with TRBJ1-5; D uncertain. The CDR3 totals 14 residues. Trimming shortened V by 7 bases and J by 3 bases, and 13 bases separated the two germline ends. Per germline, CDR1 MNHEY and CDR2 SVGAGI. The chain's CDR3 is CASIPQETNQPQHF. The DNA of the CDR3 is TGTGCCAGCATTCCTCAGGAAACCAATCAGCCCCAGCATTTT.

The count of this clonotype is one. This chain joins TRBV12-3 or TRBV12-4 and TRBJ2-3, with 11 bases fitting TRBD2. The CDR3 runs to 17 residues. V was pared by 6 bases and J by 5 bases, with 13 bases of the junction left unmatched. The CDR3 loop is CASSTSLPGLAVDTQYF. CDR3 nucleotides: TGTGCCAGCAGCACGTCTTTACCGGGACTAGCGGTAGATACGCAGTATTTT.

V is TRBV28 and J is TRBJ2-7, with D tentatively TRBD1 (5 bases). The CDR3 totals 16 residues. The V gene's germline CDR1 is MDHEN and CDR2 SYDVKM. Trimming took 7 bases from V and 5 from J, leaving 24 bases between them. CDR3 loop: CASNSHDDSPPNEQYF. CDR3 bases: TGTGCCAGCAACTCCCACGATGACAGCCCCCCTAACGAGCAGTACTTC.

The table lists this clonotype with a few counts. Relative to the germline gene, one junction end is altered; a read error may explain this. The chain is built from TRBV5-4 and TRBJ2-1; tentatively, D is TRBD2 (6 bases). The CDR3 consists of 15 residues. Germline loops: CDR1 SGHNT, CDR2 YYREEE (reference sequence). CDR3 protein: CASSFGLGLINEQFF. The CDR3 nucleotides read TGTGCCAGCAGCTTTGGATTGGGACTTATCAATGAGCAGTTCTTT.

Comments on this clonotype: The junction shows a germline mismatch at one end, possibly a read error. V usage is TRBV6-6 and J usage is TRBJ1-1; D is perhaps TRBD1 (5 bases). CDR1 is MNHNY and CDR2 is SVGAGI in the germline V gene (reference sequence). This CDR3 has 13 residues. Here the CDR3 DNA reads TGCGCCATTGGGACTAGGATGAACACTGAAGCTTTCTTT. It translates to CAIGTRMNTEAFF.

The table lists this clonotype with a few counts. This sequence joins TRBV27 and TRBJ2-5, with D possibly matching TRBD1 (7 bases). The DNA end is more similar to TRBJ2-7, so the J call may be wrong. Germline lookup yields CDR1 MNHEY and CDR2 SMNVEV (reference sequence). The CDR3 length is 13 residues. The CDR3 bases are TGTGCCAGCAGTTTACAGGGGGGTCACGAGCAGTACTTC. Protein product: CASSLQGGHEQYF.

This clonotype was observed a few times. The V call is TRBV29-1, the J call TRBJ1-1, with unresolved D. Trimming removed 6 bases at V and 5 bases at J, with 10 bases between. The CDR3 sequence is 11 residues long. Germline CDR1 reads SQVTM; CDR2 reads ANQGSEA. The CDR3 region is CSVDPGTEAFF. The CDR3 DNA reads as TGCAGCGTCGATCCGGGGACTGAAGCTTTCTTT.

This chain links TRBV24-1 with TRBJ2-5; no reliable D call. The germline V gene has CDR1 KGHDR and CDR2 SFDVKD. V lost 1 base and J 4 bases, leaving 15 bases between the germline ends. This CDR3 has 16 residues. The CDR3: CATSDFLTGLGETQYF. CDR3 DNA sequence: TGTGCCACCAGTGATTTCCTGACCGGGCTGGGAGAGACCCAGTACTTC.

This clonotype was detected a few times. The chain is built from TRBV20-1 and TRBJ2-5; D is perhaps TRBD1 (5 bases). This CDR3 spans 13 amino acids. Germline V gene data show CDR1 as DFQATT and CDR2 as SNEGSKA (reference sequence). Between the trimmed V and J ends, which lost 2 bases and 5 bases, there was a span of 12 bases. CDR3 sequence: CSARFTGAETQYF. For the CDR3, the DNA is TGCAGTGCTAGATTCACTGGGGCGGAGACCCAGTACTTC.

The rearrangement uses TRBV6-5 and TRBJ2-2, with D possibly being TRBD2 (6 bases). The CDR3 extends over 15 amino acids. V was clipped by 2 bases and J by 2 bases, with 9 bases between them. Per germline, CDR1 MNHEY and CDR2 SVGAGI. CDR3 bases: TGTGCCAGCAGTTACGTTAGCGGAAACACCGGGGAGCTGTTTTTT. It yields the protein CASSYVSGNTGELFF.

The chain uses TRBV4-1 and TRBJ1-1; D is unclear. Trimming took off 0 bases at V and 7 bases at J, with 9 bases between the two ends. CDR1 and CDR2 (germline): MGHRA, YSYEKL. The CDR3 spans 13 residues. CDR3 region: CASSQDRGIEAFF. The CDR3 bases are TGCGCCAGCAGCCAAGATCGGGGTATTGAAGCTTTCTTT.

This clonotype was seen a handful of times. The junction does not match germline at one end; this may be a read error. The rearrangement links TRBV4-1 to TRBJ2-5; D tentatively fits TRBD1 or TRBD2 (5 bases each). The CDR3 extends over 12 amino acids. Looked up from germline, CDR1 is MGHRA and CDR2 is YSYEKL. The CDR3 DNA sequence: TGCGCCAGCAGCCAAGATGGGGCTACGGGGTTCTTC. Protein: CASSQDGATGFF.

This sequence joins TRBV7-2 and TRBJ1-1, with 9 bases lining up with TRBD1. V shed 1 base and J 0 bases; nucleotides not matched to a gene: 9. The length of the CDR3 is 18 residues. The germline CDR1 and CDR2 sequences are SGHTA and FQGNSA. CDR3 sequence (DNA): TGTGCCAGCAGCTTAGGACAGGGGGAGGCTTTAATGAACACTGAAGCTTTCTTT. Residues: CASSLGQGEALMNTEAFF. The whole variable domain, remainder taken from reference TRBV7-2 and TRBJ1-1, is GAGVSQSPSNKVTEKGKDVELRCDPISGHTALYWYRQSLGQGLEFLIYFQGNSAPDKSGLPSDRFSAERTGGSVSTLTIQRTQQEDSAVYLCASSLGQGEALMNTEAFFGQGTRLTVV.

Only a few counts were recorded for this clonotype. The chain recombines TRBV20-1 with TRBJ2-1; the match to TRBD2 covers 8 bases. The V gene's germline CDR1 is DFQATT and CDR2 SNEGSKA (reference sequence). V dropped 2 bases and J dropped 7; count of bases not matched to a gene: 4. This CDR3 comprises 13 residues. DNA of the CDR3: TGCAGTGCTAGATTAGCGGGGAGGAATGAGCAGTTCTTC. Protein product: CSARLAGRNEQFF.

There are a few counts of this clonotype. This rearrangement joins TRBV12-5 to TRBJ2-1; the D is unclear. Germline-derived CDR1 and CDR2 are LGHNT and FRNRAP. V was pared by 2 bases and J by 6 bases, with 14 bases between. There are 15 residues in the CDR3. The CDR3 region has the DNA TGTGCTAGTGGTTTGTTTCCAGCGTTACCCAATGAGCAGTTCTTC. Its protein product is CASGLFPALPNEQFF.

This clonotype was seen many times. The J gene is TRBJ2-7, the V gene TRBV19, with 7 bases lining up with TRBD1. Germline assignment: CDR1 LNHDA and CDR2 SQIVND (reference sequence). Unmatched junction bases numbered 7, after V lost 9 bases and J lost 2 bases. CDR3 length: 13 residues. This CDR3 is CASSIGQAYEQYF. The DNA for the CDR3 is TGTGCCAGCAGCATCGGACAGGCCTACGAGCAGTACTTC. Variable domain in full (rest from reference TRBV19 and TRBJ2-7): DGGITQSPKYLFRKEGQNVTLSCEQNLNHDAMYWYRQDPGQGLRLIYYSQIVNDFQKGDIAEGYSVSREKKESFPLTVTSAQKNPTAFYLCASSIGQAYEQYFGPGTRLTVT.

This clonotype was detected only a few times. The chain recombines TRBV7-8 with TRBJ2-5; 9 positions agree with TRBD1. This CDR3 spans 17 amino acids. The V and J ends lost 0 bases and 6 bases, in that order; junction bases with no gene match: 11. Germline CDR1 SGHVS, CDR2 FQNEAQ. This CDR3 reads CASSLASGTGTFQTQYF. The CDR3 DNA reads as TGTGCCAGCAGCTTAGCGTCCGGGACAGGGACCTTTCAGACCCAGTACTTC. Using reference TRBV7-8 and TRBJ2-5 for the parts outside the CDR3, the full variable domain is GAGVSQSPRYKVAKRGQDVALRCDPISGHVSLFWYQQALGQGPEFLTYFQNEAQLDKSGLPSDRFFAERPEGSVSTLKIQRTQQEDSAVYLCASSLASGTGTFQTQYFGPGTRLLVL.

This clonotype has more than one count but fewer than ten. The genes are TRBV5-6 and TRBJ1-2; D perhaps matches TRBD1 (6 bases). Deletions cut 0 bases from V and 4 bases from J, with 16 bases between. The CDR3 length is 16 residues. Germline values: CDR1 SGHDT, CDR2 YYEEEE. The chain's CDR3 is CASSLVTGHLLYGYTF. Here the CDR3 DNA reads TGTGCCAGCAGCTTGGTCACGGGACACCTCCTCTATGGCTACACCTTC.

J is TRBJ2-3 and V is TRBV4-1; 7 bases are a match to TRBD1. Germline CDR1 MGHRA, CDR2 YSYEKL. This CDR3 comprises 15 residues. Trimming cost V 1 base and J 3 bases; bases outside gene matches: 4. The CDR3 DNA reads as TGCGCCAGCAGCCAAGGACAGGGTGGTACAGATACGCAGTATTTT. It is translated as CASSQGQGGTDTQYF.

This clonotype was found a few times. V gene TRBV14 combines with J gene TRBJ2-5, with D possibly matching TRBD2 (6 bases). The J call may be in error: the DNA end matches TRBJ2-1 better. Germline CDR1 and CDR2: SGHDN and FVKESK. The CDR3 is 15 amino acids. In DNA form, the CDR3 reads TGTGCCAGCAGCCCAGAGGGACTTTCATACAATGAGCAGTTCTTC. This sequence encodes CASSPEGLSYNEQFF.

In its sample, this clonotype was seen a few times. CDR3 region: CASRGGGGSSGETQYF. The CDR3 coding sequence is TGTGCCAGTCGTGGGGGCGGAGGCAGTTCCGGAGAGACCCAGTACTTC. The V gene is TRBV9, the J gene TRBJ2-5, with D possibly TRBD1 on 6 matching bases. This CDR3 has 16 residues. CDR1 and CDR2 (germline): SGDLS, YYNGEE. V was trimmed by 8 bases and J by 4 bases, leaving 24 bases between them.

This clonotype has only one observation. V gene TRBV6-1 combines with J gene TRBJ2-7; no definite D call. Germline-derived CDR1 and CDR2 are MNHNS and SASEGT. CDR3 size: 12 residues. Trimming left V 8 bases short and J 10 bases short, with 18 bases between. The DNA for the CDR3 is TGTGCCAGCCGAGGTGAAGAGCCCTACCAGTACTTC. Translation: CASRGEEPYQYF.

The rearrangement links TRBV6-1 to TRBJ2-1, with D possibly being TRBD1 (6 bases). V lost 3 bases and J 4 bases, leaving 16 bases between the germline ends. CDR3 size: 16 residues. CDR1 is MNHNS and CDR2 is SASEGT in the germline V gene. The CDR3 region is CASSDPGTSVYNEQFF. CDR3 sequence (DNA): TGTGCCAGCAGTGATCCCGGGACAAGCGTGTACAATGAGCAGTTCTTC.

The V gene is TRBV9, the J gene TRBJ2-1, with 11 bases lining up with TRBD2. CDR3 size: 15 residues. CDR1 SGDLS and CDR2 YYNGEE come from the germline V gene. Trimming cost V 2 bases and J 3 bases; bases outside gene matches: 1. CDR3 coding DNA: TGTGCCAGCAGCGTTAGCGGGAGGGTCTACAATGAGCAGTTCTTC. It specifies CASSVSGRVYNEQFF.